Listed below are T cell receptor beta chains from one sample, sequenced in a study of blood T cell repertoires in COVID-19. The data were produced by immunoSEQ multiplex PCR, yet TCRdb's version contains in-frame clones alone and is incomplete. The data contain over 300,000 clones, roughly 86% of them singletons. Sample: peripheral blood. The receptors were sampled from a woman aged 45-65 years with acute or convalescent COVID-19. Both conserved end residues are part of each CDR3. D genes are given only for firm matches. Only some rows state a clone size, as once, few, many or a class for expanded clones.

>.|TRBV21-1|TRBJ1-4|.
CASRKGDTNEKLFF
TGTGCCAGCAGGAAGGGGGATACTAATGAAAAACTGTTTTTT
>.|TRBV7-3|TRBJ2-1|.
CASSSVVYNEQFF
TGTGCCAGCAGCTCCGTAGTCTACAATGAGCAGTTCTTC
>TRBD2|TRBV27|TRBJ2-3|.
CASSGGVAGAGTQYF
TGTGCCAGCAGCGGAGGGGTAGCGGGAGCCGGCACGCAGTATTTT
>.|TRBV5-5|TRBJ2-3|.
CASSRAADTQYF
TGTGCCAGCAGCCGAGCCGCGGATACGCAGTATTTT
>.|TRBV14|TRBJ2-1|.
CASSQKDSNDEQFF
TGTGCCAGCAGCCAAAAGGACAGCAACGATGAGCAGTTCTTC
>TRBD2|TRBV18|TRBJ2-7|.
CASSSGLANYEQYF
TGTGCCAGCTCATCCGGACTAGCAAATTACGAGCAGTACTTC
>.|TRBV21-1|TRBJ1-2|.
CASRLVPGGYTF
TGTGCCAGCAGATTGGTTCCGGGTGGCTACACCTTC
>TRBD1|TRBV7-9|TRBJ2-4|.
CASSPVRTGIIQYF
TGTGCCAGCAGCCCCGTGAGGACAGGGATAATTCAGTACTTC
>.|TRBV9|TRBJ1-6|few
CASSARAGAESSPLHF
TGTGCCAGCAGCGCCCGGGCGGGGGCCGAGAGTTCACCCCTCCACTTT
>TRBD1|TRBV30|TRBJ1-3|.
CAWSEGQGAGNTIYF
TGTGCCTGGAGTGAGGGGCAGGGGGCAGGAAACACCATATATTTT
>.|TRBV3-1/TRBV3-2|TRBJ1-5|.
CASSQAGTQHF
TGTGCCAGCAGCCAAGCCGGGACCCAGCATTTT
>.|TRBV19|TRBJ1-5|.
CASSMPTGIVNQPQHF
TGTGCCAGTAGTATGCCCACAGGGATTGTAAATCAGCCCCAGCATTTT
>.|TRBV5-1|TRBJ1-5|.
CASSLGQSPNQPQHF
TGCGCCAGCAGCTTGGGACAGAGCCCCAATCAGCCCCAGCATTTT
>.|TRBV5-6|TRBJ1-5|.
CASSPTPGSPQHF
TGTGCCAGCAGCCCGACCCCAGGGTCCCCCCAGCATTTT
>.|TRBV2|TRBJ1-5|.
CASSEVGGDQPQHF
TGTGCCAGCAGTGAGGTAGGGGGTGATCAGCCCCAGCATTTT
>.|TRBV18|TRBJ1-1|.
CASSPYNTEAFF
TGTGCCAGCTCACCCTATAACACTGAAGCTTTCTTT
>.|TRBV7-3|TRBJ1-4|once
CASSSRGRANEKLFF
TGTGCCAGCAGCTCCCGGGGGAGGGCTAATGAAAAACTGTTTTTT
>.|TRBV27|TRBJ1-2|.
CASSLFGYILTKGFNYGYTF
TGTGCCAGCAGTTTATTTGGTTATATACTAACGAAGGGGTTTAACTATGGCTACACCTTC
>TRBD1|TRBV29-1|TRBJ2-4|.
CSVGTGSTKNIQYF
TGCAGCGTTGGGACAGGGTCTACCAAAAACATTCAGTACTTC
>TRBD2|TRBV10-3|TRBJ2-5|.
CAISATSGSETQYF
TGTGCCATCAGTGCAACTAGCGGGAGCGAGACCCAGTACTTC
>.|TRBV5-1|TRBJ1-1|.
CASSLRGRSGTEAFF
TGCGCCAGCAGCTTGAGGGGGAGATCGGGCACTGAAGCTTTCTTT
>.|TRBV4-1|TRBJ1-5|.
CASSQAGGGFVNQPQHF
TGCGCCAGCAGCCAAGCTGGAGGAGGGTTTGTGAATCAGCCCCAGCATTTT
>.|TRBV7-9|TRBJ2-7|.
CASSPGHSYEQYF
TGTGCCAGCAGCCCGGGACATTCCTACGAGCAGTACTTC
>.|TRBV6-5|TRBJ1-1|.
CASRTGNTEAFF
TGTGCCAGCAGAACAGGGAACACTGAAGCTTTCTTT
>TRBD1|TRBV7-2|TRBJ1-6|.
CASTTGQGALAYNSPLHF
TGTGCCAGCACCACGGGACAGGGGGCGTTGGCCTATAATTCACCCCTCCACTTT
>TRBD1|TRBV6-5|TRBJ2-7|.
CASSLTGSPGYEQYF
TGTGCCAGCAGCCTGACAGGGTCCCCCGGCTACGAGCAGTACTTC
>.|TRBV5-1|TRBJ2-7|.
CASREYVAYEQYF
TGCGCCAGCAGGGAGTACGTAGCCTACGAGCAGTACTTC
>TRBD2|TRBV28|TRBJ2-1|.
CASSFPVRGGSYNEQFF
TGTGCCAGCAGTTTCCCCGTGCGAGGCGGGAGCTACAATGAGCAGTTCTTC
>.|TRBV4-1|TRBJ2-4|.
CASSQANGLQNIQYF
TGCGCCAGCAGCCAAGCCAATGGACTTCAAAACATTCAGTACTTC
>.|TRBV5-5|TRBJ1-1|.
CASSFFSGSTEAFF
TGTGCCAGCAGCTTCTTTTCAGGGTCCACTGAAGCTTTCTTT